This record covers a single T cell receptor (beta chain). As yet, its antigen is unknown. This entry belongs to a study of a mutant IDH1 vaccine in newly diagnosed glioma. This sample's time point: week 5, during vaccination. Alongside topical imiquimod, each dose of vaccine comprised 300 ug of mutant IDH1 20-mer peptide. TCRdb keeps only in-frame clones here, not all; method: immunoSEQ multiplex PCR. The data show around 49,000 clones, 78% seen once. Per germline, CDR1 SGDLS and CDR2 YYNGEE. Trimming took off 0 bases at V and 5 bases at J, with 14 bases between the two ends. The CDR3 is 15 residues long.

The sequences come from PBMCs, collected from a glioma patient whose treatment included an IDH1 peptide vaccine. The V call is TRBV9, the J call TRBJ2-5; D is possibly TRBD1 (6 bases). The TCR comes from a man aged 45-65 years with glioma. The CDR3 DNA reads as TGTGCCAGCAGCGTAGCTACAGGGATGTCGGAGACCCAGTACTTC. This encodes CASSVATGMSETQYF.